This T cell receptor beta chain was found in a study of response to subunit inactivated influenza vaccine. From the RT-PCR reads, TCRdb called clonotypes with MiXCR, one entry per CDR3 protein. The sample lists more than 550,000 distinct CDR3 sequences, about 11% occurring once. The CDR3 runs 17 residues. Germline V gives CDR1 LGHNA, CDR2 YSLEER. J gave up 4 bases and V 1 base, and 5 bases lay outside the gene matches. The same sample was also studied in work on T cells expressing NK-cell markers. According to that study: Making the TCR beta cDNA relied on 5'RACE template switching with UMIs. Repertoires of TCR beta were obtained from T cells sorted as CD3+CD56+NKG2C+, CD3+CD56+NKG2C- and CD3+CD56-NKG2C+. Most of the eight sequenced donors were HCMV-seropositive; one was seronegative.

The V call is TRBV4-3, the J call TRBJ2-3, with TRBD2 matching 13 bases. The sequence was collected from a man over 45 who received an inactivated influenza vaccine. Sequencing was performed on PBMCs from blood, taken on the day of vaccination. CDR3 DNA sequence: TGCGCCAGCAGCCAAGCCAGGACTAGCGGGGGCCCAGATACGCAGTATTTT. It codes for CASSQARTSGGPDTQYF.